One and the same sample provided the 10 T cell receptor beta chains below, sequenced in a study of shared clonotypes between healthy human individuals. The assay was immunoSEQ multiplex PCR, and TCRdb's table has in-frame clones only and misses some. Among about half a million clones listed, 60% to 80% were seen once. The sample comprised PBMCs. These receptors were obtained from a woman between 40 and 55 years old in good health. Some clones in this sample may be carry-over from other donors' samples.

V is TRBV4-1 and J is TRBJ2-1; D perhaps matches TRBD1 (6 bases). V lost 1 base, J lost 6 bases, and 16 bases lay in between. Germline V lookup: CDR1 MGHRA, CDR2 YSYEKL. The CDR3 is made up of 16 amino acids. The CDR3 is CASSQVLGAVVNEQFF. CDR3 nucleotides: TGCGCCAGCAGCCAAGTGTTGGGGGCGGTAGTCAATGAGCAGTTCTTC.

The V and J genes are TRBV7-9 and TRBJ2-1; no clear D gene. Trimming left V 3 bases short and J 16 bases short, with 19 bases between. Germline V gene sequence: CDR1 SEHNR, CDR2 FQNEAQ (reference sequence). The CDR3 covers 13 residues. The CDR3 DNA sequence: TGTGCCAGCAGCTTGCCCCACCTACCCTCGCCATTCTTC. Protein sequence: CASSLPHLPSPFF.

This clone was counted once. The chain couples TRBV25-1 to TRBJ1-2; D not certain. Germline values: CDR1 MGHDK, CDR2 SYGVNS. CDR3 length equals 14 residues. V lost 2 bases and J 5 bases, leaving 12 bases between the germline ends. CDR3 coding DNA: TGTGCCAGCAGTGAACGCCACATATCATATGGCTACACCTTC. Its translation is CASSERHISYGYTF.

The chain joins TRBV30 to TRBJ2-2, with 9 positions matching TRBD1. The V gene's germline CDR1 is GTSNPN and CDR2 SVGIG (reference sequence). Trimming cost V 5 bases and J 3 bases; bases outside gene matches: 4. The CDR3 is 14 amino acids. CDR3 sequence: CAWDRGWDTGELFF. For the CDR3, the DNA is TGTGCCTGGGACAGGGGGTGGGACACCGGGGAGCTGTTTTTT.

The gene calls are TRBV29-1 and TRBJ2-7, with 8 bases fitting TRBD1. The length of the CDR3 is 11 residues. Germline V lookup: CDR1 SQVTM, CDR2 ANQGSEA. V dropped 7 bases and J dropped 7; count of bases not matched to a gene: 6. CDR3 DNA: TGCAGCGCTAGGACAGGGTGGGAGCAGTACTTC. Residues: CSARTGWEQYF.

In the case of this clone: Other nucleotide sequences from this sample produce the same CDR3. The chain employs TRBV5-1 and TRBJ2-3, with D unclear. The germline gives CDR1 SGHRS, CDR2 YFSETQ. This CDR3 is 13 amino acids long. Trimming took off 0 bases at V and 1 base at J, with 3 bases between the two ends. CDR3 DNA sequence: TGCGCCAGCAGCTTGGCGGGCACAGATACGCAGTATTTT. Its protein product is CASSLAGTDTQYF.

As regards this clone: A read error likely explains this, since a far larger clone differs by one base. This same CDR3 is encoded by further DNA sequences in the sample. CDR3 residues: CASRPTGVYEQYF. CDR3 nucleotides: TGCGCCAGCAGGCCTACAGGGGTCTACGAGCAGTACTTC. This chain joins TRBV7-2 and TRBJ2-7, with 7 nucleotides matching TRBD1. Germline lookup yields CDR1 SGHTA and CDR2 FQGNSA. CDR3 length: 13 amino acids. Filled out from reference TRBV7-2 and TRBJ2-7, the complete variable domain reads GAGVSQSPSNKVTEKGKDVELRCDPISGHTALYWYRQSLGQGLEFLIYFQGNSAPDKSGLPSDRFSAERTGGSVSTLTIQRTQQEDSAVYLCASRPTGVYEQYFGPGTRLTVT.

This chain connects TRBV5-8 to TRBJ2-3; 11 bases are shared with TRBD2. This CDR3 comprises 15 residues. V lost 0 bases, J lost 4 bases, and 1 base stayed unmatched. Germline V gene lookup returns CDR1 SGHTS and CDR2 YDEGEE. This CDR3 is CASSLGGLAADTQYF. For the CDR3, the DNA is TGTGCCAGCAGCTTGGGGGGACTAGCGGCAGATACGCAGTATTTT.

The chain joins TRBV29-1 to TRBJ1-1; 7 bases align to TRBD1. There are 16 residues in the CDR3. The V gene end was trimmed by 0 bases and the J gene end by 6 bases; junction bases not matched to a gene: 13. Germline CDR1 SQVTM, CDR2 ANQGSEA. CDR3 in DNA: TGCAGCGTTGAAGATTCCCCAGACAGGGTTGGCGCTGAAGCTTTCTTT. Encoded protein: CSVEDSPDRVGAEAFF.

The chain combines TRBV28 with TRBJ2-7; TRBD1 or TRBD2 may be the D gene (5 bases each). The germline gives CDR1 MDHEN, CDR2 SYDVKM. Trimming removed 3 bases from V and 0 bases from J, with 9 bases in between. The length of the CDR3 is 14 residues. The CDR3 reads CASSFPGSSYEQYF. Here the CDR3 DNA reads TGTGCCAGCAGTTTCCCAGGGAGCTCCTACGAGCAGTACTTC.